The sample holds a few counts of the clone carrying this T cell receptor (beta chain). The data are from a study of T cell repertoires in cytomegalovirus infection. V gave up 4 bases and J gave up 1 base, with 6 bases separating them. Germline V CDR1 and CDR2: DFQATT, SNEGSKA (reference sequence). The CDR3 contains 12 residues. MiXCR, run by TCRdb on the reads, gives a single entry per CDR3 protein. The sample carries under 150,000 distinct CDR3 sequences, approximately 9.2% recorded once. The receptor was derived from a human donor in good health (CMV status not recorded). Some clones in this sample may be carry-over from other donors' samples. The chain couples TRBV20-1 to TRBJ2-3; unclear D gene. Source material: PBMCs. CDR3 nucleotides: TGCAGTGCTATTGAGGGCACAGATACGCAGTATTTT. Translating it yields CSAIEGTDTQYF.